The entry that follows covers one TCR beta chain sequence. Its antigen is not known. These data are taken from a study of CD8 T cells in Susac syndrome. Germline lookup yields CDR1 SGHTA and CDR2 FQGTGA. The CDR3 is 13 amino acids. Trimming took 5 bases from V and 8 from J, leaving 15 bases between them. Points from the study as a whole: Acknowledgment was made by the study that its TCR sequencing and HLA analysis involved a relatively small number of individuals.

RNA in amounts of roughly 0.45 to 1 ug was reverse transcribed with random hexamers. MiXCR, run by TCRdb on the immunoSEQ multiplex PCR reads, gives a single entry per CDR3 protein. The sample contains fewer than 150,000 distinct CDR3 sequences, roughly 89% of which appear only once. The rearrangement uses TRBV7-3 and TRBJ1-2, with D perhaps matching TRBD1 (6 bases). The clonotype originates from a human donor with multiple sclerosis. The sequenced sample consisted of CD8+ T cells from PBMCs. The CDR3, as DNA: TGTGCCAGCAGCCAGGGAACAGGGACGGGCTACACCTTC. It translates to CASSQGTGTGYTF.